This entry features one T cell receptor beta chain sequence. Its antigen is still unknown. An end of the junction does not agree with germline; a read error may underlie this. The sample comes from a study of naive and memory T cell subsets (TCRdb year 2017). Study-wide context: According to the figure summarizing the samples, there were around 10 blood donors, 7 tuberculin skin test biopsies and 3 saline control biopsies. PCR2 was typically run as a SYBR Green qPCR and stopped at a set threshold, although low-input samples could use end-point PCR of five to six cycles instead.

Library preparation was by 5' RACE. The ligated cDNA was amplified in four rounds of PCR with nested alpha and beta constant region primers together with the SP2 primer. For the blood and skin samples, reverse transcription of TCR RNA was done with SuperScript IV along with alpha and beta constant region primers. An oligonucleotide carrying the Illumina SP2 primer and a UMI was ligated to the cDNA 3' end using T4 RNA ligase 1. To prevent hairpin formation, the 12-nucleotide UMI was made up of two random hexamers with an eight-base spacer between them. From the second PCR onward, TCR alpha and beta chain libraries were processed separately, and dual indexing was applied for multiplexing. After pooling, the indexed libraries were analyzed by capillary electrophoresis and sequenced on either an Illumina MiSeq or NextSeq. PhiX DNA at about 4.5-8% was spiked into libraries to increase base diversity and improve cluster recognition. The original pipeline was this. UMIs were extracted from read 2 by Demultiplexor and combined with the TCR sequence from read 1, and reads were split according to sample indices. Decombinator identified V and J genes and V-J junctions, assigning each TCR a five-part identifier including V and J deletions. Collapsinator relied on UMIs to correct both sequencing errors and PCR amplification heterogeneity, producing a UMI-based abundance for each TCR. Identifiers were converted to nucleotide sequence by CDR3Translator and translated to amino acids, and CDR3 regions were extracted on the basis of terminal motifs. After normalization to the amount of input RNA, the error-corrected alpha and beta TCR counts from blood and from skin were compared. TCRdb reran the public reads through fastp at Q25 and MiXCR, keeping productive beta chains. Identical CDR3 protein sequences are pooled into one entry, listed with their most common genes and DNA. TCRdb, not the authors, supplied the V and J calls. In this sample the table shows over 50,000 distinct CDR3 sequences, 6% to 8% of which occur a single time. The biggest ten clones account for nearly 10% of the sample.

Beyond this particular receptor, the publication reports: The RNA-based method was acknowledged to be potentially sensitive to changes in TCR transcripts with T cell activation and differentiation.

The study reported a robust and sensitive protocol to amplify, sequence and analyze TCRs, based on 3' ligation of a UMI-containing oligonucleotide to TCR cDNA. For whole blood analysis, 2.5 to 3 ml of peripheral blood was collected from healthy adult volunteers into Tempus tubes, and RNA was extracted following the manufacturer's instructions. Total RNA, without cell sorting, was DNase treated with RQ1 DNase before reverse transcription, targeting about 1 to 1,100 ng input. To check how robust the pipeline was in samples where T cells make up a minority population, libraries were built from skin biopsies and whole blood. The germline V gene sets CDR1 to SQVTM and CDR2 to ANQGSEA. The CDR3 has 16 amino acids, counting the end cysteine and phenylalanine. CDR3 DNA only is kept here, 48 bases in frame from base 1.

The sequence came from a female donor in good health. The chain was built from TRBV29-1 and TRBJ2-3; TRBD2 agrees with 7 junctional bases. The CDR3 here reads CSVQGLPLTSTGTQYF. The DNA reads as follows: TGCAGCGTTCAAGGGCTACCTCTGACTAGCACAGGTACGCAGTATTTT.